This T cell receptor beta chain came from a study of blood T cell repertoires in COVID-19 (dated by TCRdb to 2018 to 2021). Study-level background: Samples covering the acute and convalescent phases of COVID-19 were provided by collaborators in the United States, Italy and Spain. The sample metadata nearly always contained a de-identified subject ID, COVID-19 status, age in years and sex. Where available, HLA class I and class II types were taken from metadata supplied by the sample provider and were not determined by assay-based typing. Deeply sampled blood TCRbeta repertoires from subjects exposed to, actively infected with, or recovered from COVID-19 were included in the dataset. The repertoires were made available in a free public database intended to serve as a resource for research on the immune response to SARS-CoV-2. The prospective study material was composed of cDNA or gDNA derived from T cells, B-cell-depleted T cells, or PBMCs. Samples came from the ongoing ImmuneRACE study (first 160 participants) plus 1,254 subjects from 6 global collaborators.

On the study overall, not on this receptor specifically: The quantity of clinical and demographic metadata differed by source and by participant and was supplied without curation.

The immunoSEQ Assay, a bias-controlled multiplex PCR, was used to amplify TCRbeta CDR3 regions from genomic DNA. Regarding the original processing steps: Nucleated cell counts per sample were estimated from amplification of reference gene primers within the assay. To quantify the absolute abundance of each unique TCRbeta CDR3 rearrangement, sequence reads were collapsed and filtered. For each sample, productive Simpson clonality was calculated as the square root of Simpson's diversity index across productive rearrangements. TCRdb stores this immuneACCESS table with in-frame sequences only. Part of the clones is absent; in the studies checked, under half of the shortfall reflects unresolved V genes, and no reason is known for the rest. That table furnishes V, J and clone size, whereas the DNA furnished D and trimming. This sample lists 100,000 or so clones; about 92% were detected once. Nearly 6.5% of the sample is held by the ten biggest clonotypes.

Via the germline V gene, CDR1 is SNHLY and CDR2 FYNNEI. From the cysteine through the phenylalanine, the CDR3 covers 15 amino acids. Only the CDR3 DNA is retained, 45 bases long and in frame from the first base. The V end gives up 4 bases and the J end 6 bases, leaving 5 bases in the junction not matched to a gene. Note on this clone: Its antigen is unknown. Qualities for individual bases were not recorded, and no much larger clone is one base off.

The collaborating institutions used their own protocols to collect whole blood in K2EDTA tubes. For TCRbeta analysis, collaborators shipped samples as frozen whole blood, isolated PBMCs, or DNA extracted from either of those sample types. The sequencing input was peripheral blood. The rearranged segments are TRBV2 and TRBJ1-6, with 8 middle bases fitting TRBD1. This receptor was identified in a woman aged 60-75 years with active COVID-19. The CDR3 region reads CASSVGQGSNSPLHF. The nucleotide sequence is given as TGTGCCAGCAGTGTAGGACAGGGAAGTAATTCACCCCTCCACTTT.